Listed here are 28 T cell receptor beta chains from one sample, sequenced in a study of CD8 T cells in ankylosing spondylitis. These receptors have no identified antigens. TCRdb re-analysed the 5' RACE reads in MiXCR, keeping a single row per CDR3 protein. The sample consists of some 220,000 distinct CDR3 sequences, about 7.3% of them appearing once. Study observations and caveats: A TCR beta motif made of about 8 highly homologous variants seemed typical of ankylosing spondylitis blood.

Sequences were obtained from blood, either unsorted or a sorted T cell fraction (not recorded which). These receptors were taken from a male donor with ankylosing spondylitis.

CDR3 sequence: CASTHRRGSTNEKLFF. In DNA, the CDR3 is TGTGCCAGCACCCACCGACGAGGCAGTACTAATGAAAAACTGTTTTTT. V is TRBV27 and J is TRBJ1-4; D remains ambiguous. The CDR3 contains 16 residues. Germline CDR1 MNHEY, CDR2 SMNVEV (reference sequence). V was cut by 7 bases and J by 2 bases, with 17 bases left in between.

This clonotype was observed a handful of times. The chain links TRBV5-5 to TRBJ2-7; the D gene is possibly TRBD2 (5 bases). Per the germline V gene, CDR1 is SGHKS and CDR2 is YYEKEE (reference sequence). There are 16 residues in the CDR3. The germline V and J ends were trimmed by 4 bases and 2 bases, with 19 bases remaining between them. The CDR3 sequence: CASSQSTGFPPYEQYF. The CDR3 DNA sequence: TGTGCCAGCAGCCAGTCCACGGGGTTCCCTCCCTACGAGCAGTACTTC.

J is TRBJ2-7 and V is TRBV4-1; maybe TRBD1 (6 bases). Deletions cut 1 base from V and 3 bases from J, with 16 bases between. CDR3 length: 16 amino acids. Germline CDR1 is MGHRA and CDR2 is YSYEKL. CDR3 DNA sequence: TGCGCCAGCAGCCAAGGGTCCGGGACACCCGTCTACGAGCAGTACTTC. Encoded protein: CASSQGSGTPVYEQYF.

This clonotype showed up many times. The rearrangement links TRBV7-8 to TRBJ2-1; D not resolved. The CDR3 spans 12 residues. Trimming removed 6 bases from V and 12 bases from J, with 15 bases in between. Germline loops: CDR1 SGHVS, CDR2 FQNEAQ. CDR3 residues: CASRGGYGLQFF. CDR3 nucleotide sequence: TGTGCCAGCAGGGGCGGTTACGGTCTGCAGTTCTTC.

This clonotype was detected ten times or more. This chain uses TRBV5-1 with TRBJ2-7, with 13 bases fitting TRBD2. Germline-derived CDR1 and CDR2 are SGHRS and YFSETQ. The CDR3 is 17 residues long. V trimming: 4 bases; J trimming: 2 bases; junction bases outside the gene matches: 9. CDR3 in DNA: TGCGCCAGCAGCCTAGGGACTAGCGGGACAGGTCCCTACGAGCAGTACTTC. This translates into CASSLGTSGTGPYEQYF.

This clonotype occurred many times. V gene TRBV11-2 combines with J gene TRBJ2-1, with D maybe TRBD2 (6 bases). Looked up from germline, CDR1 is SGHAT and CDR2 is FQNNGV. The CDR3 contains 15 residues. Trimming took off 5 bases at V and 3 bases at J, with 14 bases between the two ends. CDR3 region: CASSRPGLNYNEQFF. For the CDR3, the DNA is TGTGCCAGCAGCCGACCGGGACTGAACTACAATGAGCAGTTCTTC.

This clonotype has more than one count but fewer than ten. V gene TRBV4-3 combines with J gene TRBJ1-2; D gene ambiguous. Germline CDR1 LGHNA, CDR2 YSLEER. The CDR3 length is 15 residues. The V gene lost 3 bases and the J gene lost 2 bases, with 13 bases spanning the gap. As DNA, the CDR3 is TGCGCCAGCAGCCAGACCCAGAATATCAACTATGGCTACACCTTC. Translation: CASSQTQNINYGYTF.

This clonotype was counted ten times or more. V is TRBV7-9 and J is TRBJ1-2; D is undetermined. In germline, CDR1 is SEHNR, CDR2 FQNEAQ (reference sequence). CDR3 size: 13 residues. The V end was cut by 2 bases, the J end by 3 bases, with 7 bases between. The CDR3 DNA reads TGTGCCAGCAGCTTACAAAATTACTATGGCTACACCTTC. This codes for CASSLQNYYGYTF.

The CDR3 coding sequence is TGTGCCAGCAGTTTTGCCGGGCCTACTCACGAGCAGTACTTC. This sequence encodes CASSFAGPTHEQYF. The chain carries TRBV11-2 and TRBJ2-7; no reliable D call. The CDR3 has 14 residues. CDR1 and CDR2 (germline): SGHAT, FQNNGV. Trimming removed 6 bases at V and 5 bases at J, with 17 bases between.

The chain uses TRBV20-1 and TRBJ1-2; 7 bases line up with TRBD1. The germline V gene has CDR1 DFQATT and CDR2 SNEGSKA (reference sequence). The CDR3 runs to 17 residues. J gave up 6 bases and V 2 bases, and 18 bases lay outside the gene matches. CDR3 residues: CSARSLRTGPFDNGYTF. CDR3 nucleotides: TGCAGTGCTAGATCATTGAGGACAGGACCTTTCGATAATGGCTACACCTTC.

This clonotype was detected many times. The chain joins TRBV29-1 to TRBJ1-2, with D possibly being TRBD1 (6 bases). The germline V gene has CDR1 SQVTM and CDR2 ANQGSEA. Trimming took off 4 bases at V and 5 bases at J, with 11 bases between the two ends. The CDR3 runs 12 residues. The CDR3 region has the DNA TGCAGCGTTGTGGACAGCCCTTATGGCTACACCTTC. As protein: CSVVDSPYGYTF.

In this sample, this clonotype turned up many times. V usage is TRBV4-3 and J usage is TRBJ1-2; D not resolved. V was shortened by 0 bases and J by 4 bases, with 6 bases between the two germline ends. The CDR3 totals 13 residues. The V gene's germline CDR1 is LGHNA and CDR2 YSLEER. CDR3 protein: CASSQDQVYGYTF. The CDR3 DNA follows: TGCGCCAGCAGCCAAGATCAGGTCTATGGCTACACCTTC.

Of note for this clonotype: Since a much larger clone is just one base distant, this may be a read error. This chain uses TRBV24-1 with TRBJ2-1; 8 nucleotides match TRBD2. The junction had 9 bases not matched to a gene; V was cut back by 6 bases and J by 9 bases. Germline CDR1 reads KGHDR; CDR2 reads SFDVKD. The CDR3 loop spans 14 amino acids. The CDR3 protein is CATSRAGEIGEQFF. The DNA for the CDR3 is TGTGCCACCAGTCGAGCGGGAGAAATAGGTGAGCAGTTCTTC.

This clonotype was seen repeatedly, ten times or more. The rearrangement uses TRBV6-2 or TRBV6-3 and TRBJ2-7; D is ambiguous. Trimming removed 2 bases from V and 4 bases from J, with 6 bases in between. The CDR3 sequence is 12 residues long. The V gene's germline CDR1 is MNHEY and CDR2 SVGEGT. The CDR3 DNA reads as TGTGCCAGCAGTTACGGAATATACGAGCAGTACTTC. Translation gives CASSYGIYEQYF.

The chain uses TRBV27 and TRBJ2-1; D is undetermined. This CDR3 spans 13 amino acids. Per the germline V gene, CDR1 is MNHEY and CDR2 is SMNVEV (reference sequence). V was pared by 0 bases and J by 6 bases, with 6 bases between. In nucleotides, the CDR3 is TGTGCCAGCAGTTTATCGGCGTTCAATGAGCAGTTCTTC. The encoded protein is CASSLSAFNEQFF.

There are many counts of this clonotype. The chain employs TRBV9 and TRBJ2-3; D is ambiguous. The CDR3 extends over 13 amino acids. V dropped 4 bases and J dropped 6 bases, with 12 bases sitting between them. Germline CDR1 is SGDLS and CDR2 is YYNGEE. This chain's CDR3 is CASSPPALDTQYF. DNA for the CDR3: TGTGCCAGCAGCCCCCCGGCTCTCGATACGCAGTATTTT.

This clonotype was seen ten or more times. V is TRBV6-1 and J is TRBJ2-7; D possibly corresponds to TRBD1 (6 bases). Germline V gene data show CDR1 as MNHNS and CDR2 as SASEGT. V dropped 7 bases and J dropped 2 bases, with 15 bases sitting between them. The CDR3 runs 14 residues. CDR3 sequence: CASTQLGAAYEQYF. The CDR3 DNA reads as TGTGCCAGCACCCAATTGGGGGCCGCCTACGAGCAGTACTTC.

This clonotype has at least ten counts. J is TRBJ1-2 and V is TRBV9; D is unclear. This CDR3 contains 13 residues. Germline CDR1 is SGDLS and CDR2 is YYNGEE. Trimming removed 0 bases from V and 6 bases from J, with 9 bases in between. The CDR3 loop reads CASSVVGWDGYTF. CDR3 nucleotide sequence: TGTGCCAGCAGCGTAGTGGGTTGGGATGGCTACACCTTC.

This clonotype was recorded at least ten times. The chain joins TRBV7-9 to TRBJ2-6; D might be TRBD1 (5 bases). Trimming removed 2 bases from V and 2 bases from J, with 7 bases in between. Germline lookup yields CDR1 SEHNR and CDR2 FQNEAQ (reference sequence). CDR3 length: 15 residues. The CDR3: CASSLRQPGANVLTF. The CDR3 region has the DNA TGTGCCAGCAGCTTAAGACAGCCTGGGGCCAACGTCCTGACTTTC.

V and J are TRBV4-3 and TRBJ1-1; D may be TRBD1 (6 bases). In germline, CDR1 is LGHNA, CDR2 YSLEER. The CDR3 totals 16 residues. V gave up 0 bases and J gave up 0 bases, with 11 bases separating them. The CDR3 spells CASSQDADSLNTEAFF. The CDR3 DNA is TGCGCCAGCAGCCAAGACGCGGACAGCTTGAACACTGAAGCTTTCTTT.

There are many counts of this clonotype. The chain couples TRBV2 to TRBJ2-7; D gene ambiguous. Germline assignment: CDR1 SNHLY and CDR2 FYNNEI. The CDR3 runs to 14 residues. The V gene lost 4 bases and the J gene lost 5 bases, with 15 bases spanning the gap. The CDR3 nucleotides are TGTGCCAGCAGTGGATACATTCCCGCTCACGAGCAGTACTTC. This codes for CASSGYIPAHEQYF.

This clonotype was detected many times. The CDR3 is CSARDGAHSGNTIYF. The CDR3, as DNA: TGCAGTGCTAGAGACGGGGCCCACTCTGGAAACACCATATATTTT. V gene TRBV20-1 combines with J gene TRBJ1-3, with a tentative D call TRBD1 (5 bases). Trimming pared 0 bases from V and 0 bases from J, leaving 9 bases between. The CDR3 has 15 amino acids. The germline V gene has CDR1 DFQATT and CDR2 SNEGSKA (reference sequence).

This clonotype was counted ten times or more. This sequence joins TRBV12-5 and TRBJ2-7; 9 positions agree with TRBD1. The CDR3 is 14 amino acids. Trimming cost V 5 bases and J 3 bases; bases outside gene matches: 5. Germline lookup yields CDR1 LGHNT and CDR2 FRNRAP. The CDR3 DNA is TGTGCTAGTGGTCGCGGGACAGGGATCTACGAGCAGTACTTC. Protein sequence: CASGRGTGIYEQYF.

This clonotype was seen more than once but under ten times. CDR3 amino acids: CASSLTGVTQPQHF. DNA for the CDR3: TGTGCCAGCAGCTTGACAGGGGTGACTCAGCCCCAGCATTTT. The rearrangement uses TRBV7-6 and TRBJ1-5; 8 bases fit TRBD1. V gave up 3 bases and J gave up 6 bases; unmatched junction bases: 4. CDR3 length: 14 residues. Germline V CDR1 and CDR2: SGHVS, FNYEAQ.

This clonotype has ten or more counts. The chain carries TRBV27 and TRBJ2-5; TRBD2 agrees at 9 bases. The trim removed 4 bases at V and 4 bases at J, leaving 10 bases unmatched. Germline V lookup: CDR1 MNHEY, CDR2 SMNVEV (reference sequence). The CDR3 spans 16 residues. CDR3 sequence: CASSSLSGRGVETQYF. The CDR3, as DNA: TGTGCCAGCAGTTCCCTTAGCGGGAGAGGAGTAGAGACCCAGTACTTC.

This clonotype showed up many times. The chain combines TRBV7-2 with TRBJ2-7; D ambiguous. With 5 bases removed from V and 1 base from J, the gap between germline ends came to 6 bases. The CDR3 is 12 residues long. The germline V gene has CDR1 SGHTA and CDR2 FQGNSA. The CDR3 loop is CASSHRSYEQYF. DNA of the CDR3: TGTGCCAGCAGCCACAGATCCTACGAGCAGTACTTC.

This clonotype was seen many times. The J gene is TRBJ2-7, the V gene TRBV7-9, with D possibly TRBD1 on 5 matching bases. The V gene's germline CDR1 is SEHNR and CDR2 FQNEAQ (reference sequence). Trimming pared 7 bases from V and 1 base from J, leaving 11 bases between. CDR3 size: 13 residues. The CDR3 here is CASTGPGSYEQYF. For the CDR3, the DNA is TGTGCCAGCACCGGCCCAGGGTCCTACGAGCAGTACTTC.

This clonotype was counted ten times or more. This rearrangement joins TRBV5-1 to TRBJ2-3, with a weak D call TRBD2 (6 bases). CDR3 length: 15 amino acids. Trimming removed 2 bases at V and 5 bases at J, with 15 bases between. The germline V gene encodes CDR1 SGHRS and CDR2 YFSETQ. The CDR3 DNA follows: TGCGCCAGCAGCTTCCAGCGGGCTACGGGAGATACGCAGTATTTT. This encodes CASSFQRATGDTQYF.